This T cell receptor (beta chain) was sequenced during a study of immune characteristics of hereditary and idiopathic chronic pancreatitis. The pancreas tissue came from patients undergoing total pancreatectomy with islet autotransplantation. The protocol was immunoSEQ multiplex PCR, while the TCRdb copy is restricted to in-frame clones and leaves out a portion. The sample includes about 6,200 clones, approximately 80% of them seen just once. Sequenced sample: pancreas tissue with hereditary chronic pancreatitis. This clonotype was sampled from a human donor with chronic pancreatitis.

The CDR3 nucleotides are TGCGCCAGCAGCCAAGTTTGGGGAACCATGAACACTGAAGCTTTCTTT. Protein sequence: CASSQVWGTMNTEAFF. This sequence joins TRBV4-1 and TRBJ1-1; D is unresolved. The CDR3 spans 16 residues. V gave up 1 base and J gave up 0 bases, with 12 bases separating them. The germline CDR1 and CDR2 sequences are MGHRA and YSYEKL.